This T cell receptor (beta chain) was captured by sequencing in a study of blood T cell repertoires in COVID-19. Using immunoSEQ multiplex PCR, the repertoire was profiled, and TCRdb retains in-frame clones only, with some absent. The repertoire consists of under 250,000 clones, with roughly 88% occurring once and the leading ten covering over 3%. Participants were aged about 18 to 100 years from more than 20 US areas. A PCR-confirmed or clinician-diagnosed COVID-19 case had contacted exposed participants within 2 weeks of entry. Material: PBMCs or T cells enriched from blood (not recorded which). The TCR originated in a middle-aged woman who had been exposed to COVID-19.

Here the CDR3 DNA reads TGTGCCACCTCCAGAGAGGGATTCTCCTACAATGAGCAGTTCTTC. Its translation: CATSREGFSYNEQFF. This chain links TRBV5-8 with TRBJ2-1, with D maybe TRBD2 (5 bases). Germline V gene lookup returns CDR1 SGHTS and CDR2 YDEGEE. CDR3 size: 15 residues. V lost 9 bases and J 0 bases, leaving 16 bases between the germline ends.